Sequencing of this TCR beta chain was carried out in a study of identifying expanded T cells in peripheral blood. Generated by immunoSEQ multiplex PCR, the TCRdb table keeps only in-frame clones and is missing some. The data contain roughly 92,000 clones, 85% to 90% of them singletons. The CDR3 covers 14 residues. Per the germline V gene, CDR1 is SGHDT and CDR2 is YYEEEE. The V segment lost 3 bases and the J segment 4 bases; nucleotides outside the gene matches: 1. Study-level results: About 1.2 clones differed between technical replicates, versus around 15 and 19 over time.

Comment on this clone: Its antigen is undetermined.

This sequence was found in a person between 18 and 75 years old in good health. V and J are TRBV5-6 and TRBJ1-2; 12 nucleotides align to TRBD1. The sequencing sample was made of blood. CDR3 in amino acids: CASSWDRGLYGYTF. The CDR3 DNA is TGTGCCAGCAGCTGGGACAGGGGGCTCTATGGCTACACCTTC.